This T cell receptor beta chain is from a study of blood T cell repertoires in COVID-19. Study as a whole: COVID-19 samples from acute and convalescent phases originated in the United States, Italy and Spain.

The authors' processing: The authors estimated nucleated cell counts from reference gene primer amplification. Using immunoSEQ multiplex PCR, the repertoire was profiled, and TCRdb retains in-frame clones only, with some absent. That table gives V, J and clone size, and the DNA gave D and trimming. The repertoire holds roughly 140,000 clones, roughly 79% seen once, with more than 7% in the top ten. V was shortened by 4 bases and J by 1 base, with 10 bases between the two germline ends. CDR1 and CDR2 from the germline V gene are MNHEY and SMNVEV (reference sequence). The CDR3 extends over 15 amino acids.

Sequencing was done on a sample of peripheral blood. The chain couples TRBV27 to TRBJ2-2; no firm D call. This receptor was taken from a human donor with acute or convalescent COVID-19. The donor label of this sample is uncertain. In DNA, the CDR3 is TGTGCCAGCAGTTCCTCCAGTGGGAACACCGGGGAGCTGTTTTTT. Protein: CASSSSSGNTGELFF.